What follows describes a single T cell receptor (beta chain). The antigen is unknown. This entry is derived from a study of shared clonotypes between healthy human individuals. On sorted subsets, replicate PCRs used 150 to 250 ng DNA, or tens of thousands of T cell genomes. In the authors' methods: ImmunoSEQ output held junction-only sequences without quality scores, so filtering differed. The assay was immunoSEQ multiplex PCR, and TCRdb's table has in-frame clones only and misses some. That table furnishes V, J and clone size, whereas the DNA furnished D and trimming. The repertoire includes roughly 2 million clones, approximately 96% of them detected once, and more than 0.1% sits in the top ten. Whole-study findings and limits: The study found lower generation probabilities in non-shared clonotypes than in those shared by all four donors.

This CDR3 has 13 residues. CDR1 MNHEY and CDR2 SMNVEV come from the germline V gene (reference sequence). Unmatched junction bases numbered 1, after V lost 4 bases and J lost 5 bases. The source of this sequence is a man aged 18 to 35 in good health. Sample: naive CD4+ T cells sorted from blood. The sample's subset: CD45RA+ positively selected. The chain joins TRBV27 to TRBJ2-2, with 7 bases aligning to TRBD2. This chain's CDR3 is CASSSAGTGELFF. The CDR3 bases are TGTGCCAGCAGTTCAGCGGGGACCGGGGAGCTGTTTTTT.